This T cell receptor beta chain is drawn from a study of identical twins. Study conclusions and caveats: The authors noted that invariant MAIT and iNKT cells could partly confound zero-insertion analyses.

Germline CDR1 and CDR2: ENHRY and SYGVKD. CDR3 length: 12 residues. The V end lost 6 bases, the J end lost 1 base, and 6 bases lay between the germline ends. This clonotype turned up a few times. Its antigen remains unknown. Everyone who donated was a healthy Caucasian. TCRdb itself ran the 5' RACE reads through MiXCR, one entry per CDR3 protein. In the table there are around 1.7 million distinct CDR3 sequences, roughly a third of which are singletons. Sequences were obtained from cord blood. This chain links TRBV10-3 with TRBJ1-2; a weak D match, TRBD1 (5 bases). The origin of this receptor is a newborn girl in good health. The CDR3: CAIRDNNYGYTF. DNA for the CDR3: TGTGCCATCAGGGACAATAACTATGGCTACACCTTC.